The 12 T cell receptor beta chains below all came from one sample that was sequenced in a study of shared clonotypes between healthy human individuals. Profiled with immunoSEQ multiplex PCR; TCRdb holds only in-frame clones, not every one. Of about 680,000 clones listed, about 90% were seen once; the top ten hold approximately 22%. The naive CD8 population came from CD45RO-negative cells selected for CCR7, without terminally differentiated effector memory CD45RA+ cells. The specimen sequenced was naive CD8+ T cells sorted from blood. The receptors were sampled from a man younger than 45 in good health.

The chain carries TRBV7-9 and TRBJ2-6; D is possibly TRBD1 or TRBD2 (5 bases each). This CDR3 is built from 18 residues. V shed 3 bases and J shed 1 base, with 16 bases lying between them. Germline V CDR1 and CDR2: SEHNR, FQNEAQ (reference sequence). CDR3 nucleotide sequence: TGTGCCAGCAGCTTCGAGGGGAGTTTCAAGTCTGGGGCCAACGTCCTGACTTTC. This translates into CASSFEGSFKSGANVLTF.

The chain combines TRBV15 with TRBJ2-7; 9 bases fit TRBD1. Germline V gene data show CDR1 as LNHNV and CDR2 as YYDKDF (reference sequence). With 8 bases clipped from V and 2 bases from J, the junction kept 4 bases outside the gene matches. The CDR3 is 13 amino acids. In DNA form, the CDR3 reads TGTGCCACCGGACAGGGGAATACCTACGAGCAGTACTTC. It translates to CATGQGNTYEQYF.

With regard to this clone: Other DNA sequences in this sample translate to the same CDR3. The chain joins TRBV7-3 to TRBJ2-6, with D hard to call. Trimming removed 2 bases at V and 1 base at J, with 3 bases between. The CDR3 extends over 14 amino acids. CDR1 is SGHTA, CDR2 FQGTGA, per germline. For the CDR3, the DNA is TGTGCCAGCAGCTTATCATCTGGGGCCAACGTCCTGACTTTC. The encoded protein is CASSLSSGANVLTF.

This sequence joins TRBV15 and TRBJ2-1; D gene unclear. V dropped 0 bases and J dropped 3 bases, with 9 bases sitting between them. CDR3 size: 15 residues. Germline-derived CDR1 and CDR2 are LNHNV and YYDKDF (reference sequence). The DNA of the CDR3 is TGTGCCACCAGCAGAGATCTGGTTGGCTACAATGAGCAGTTCTTC. Protein sequence: CATSRDLVGYNEQFF.

The chain has TRBV7-9 and TRBJ2-2, with D hard to call. Germline values: CDR1 SEHNR, CDR2 FQNEAQ (reference sequence). V shed 1 base and J shed 6 bases, with 6 bases lying between them. This CDR3 is built from 13 residues. The CDR3 loop reads CASSLVGPGELFF. DNA for the CDR3: TGTGCCAGCAGCTTAGTAGGGCCCGGGGAGCTGTTTTTT.

In regard to this clone: A junction boundary mismatches the germline segment, possibly from a read error. J is TRBJ2-7 and V is TRBV4-2; 8 bases match TRBD1. The CDR3 is 14 residues long. Germline V gene data show CDR1 as LGHNA and CDR2 as YNFKEQ. CDR3 amino acids: CASSQDRGGQALVF. The DNA for the CDR3 is TGTGCCAGCAGCCAAGATCGAGGGGGACAGGCGCTTGTCTTC.

This chain joins TRBV2 and TRBJ2-3; TRBD2 matches at 10 bases. Germline V gene data show CDR1 as SNHLY and CDR2 as FYNNEI. This CDR3 comprises 13 residues. J gave up 3 bases and V 7 bases, and 1 base lay outside the gene matches. CDR3 loop: CASISGRTDTQYF. CDR3 in DNA: TGTGCCAGCATTAGCGGGAGGACAGATACGCAGTATTTT.

The chain recombines TRBV27 with TRBJ2-7; tentative D call: TRBD1 (6 bases). The germline CDR1 and CDR2 sequences are MNHEY and SMNVEV (reference sequence). The CDR3 length is 14 residues. V lost 3 bases and J 6 bases, leaving 15 bases between the germline ends. CDR3 region: CASSLQGRSREQYF. In DNA, the CDR3 is TGTGCCAGCAGTTTGCAGGGGCGGTCTCGCGAGCAGTACTTC.

This chain uses TRBV5-5 with TRBJ1-4; perhaps TRBD1 as D (5 bases). Germline assignment: CDR1 SGHKS and CDR2 YYEKEE (reference sequence). The CDR3 sequence is 17 residues long. V was trimmed by 0 bases and J by 4 bases, leaving 16 bases between them. The CDR3 coding sequence is TGTGCCAGCAGCTTGGACCCTTTACAGGCGTATAATGAAAAACTGTTTTTT. Its protein is CASSLDPLQAYNEKLFF.

The chain recombines TRBV7-6 with TRBJ1-1, with D unclear. Germline V CDR1 and CDR2: SGHVS, FNYEAQ. This CDR3 region has 15 residues. Trimming removed 2 bases at V and 5 bases at J, with 15 bases between. CDR3 protein: CASSLFDEGYTEAFF. CDR3 nucleotides: TGTGCCAGCAGCTTATTTGACGAGGGATATACTGAAGCTTTCTTT.

The chain is built from TRBV19 and TRBJ2-3, with D unclear. Germline CDR1 reads LNHDA; CDR2 reads SQIVND (reference sequence). V was cut by 11 bases and J by 2 bases, with 17 bases left in between. This CDR3 comprises 14 residues. DNA of the CDR3: TGTGCCCGTGGCGCCGGCAGGAACACAGATACGCAGTATTTT. Translated, it gives CARGAGRNTDTQYF.

The V call is TRBV28, the J call TRBJ1-1; D is perhaps TRBD1 (6 bases). CDR1 MDHEN and CDR2 SYDVKM come from the germline V gene. The CDR3 length is 19 residues. V was trimmed by 5 bases and J by 0 bases, leaving 25 bases between them. The CDR3 is CASSGGDTDPWPMNTEAFF. CDR3 nucleotides: TGTGCCAGCAGTGGCGGGGACACAGATCCTTGGCCCATGAACACTGAAGCTTTCTTT. The full variable domain, in which reference TRBV28 and TRBJ1-1 provide the parts outside the CDR3, is DVKVTQSSRYLVKRTGEKVFLECVQDMDHENMFWYRQDPGLGLRLIYFSYDVKMKEKGDIPEGYSVSREKKERFSLILESASTNQTSMYLCASSGGDTDPWPMNTEAFFGQGTRLTVV.